This T cell receptor (beta chain) was observed in a study of shared clonotypes between healthy human individuals. Turning to the study itself: For every donor, three CD4 naive, three CD4 memory, two CD8 naive and one CD8 memory plates were used.

Trimming pared 9 bases from V and 0 bases from J, leaving 10 bases between. The CDR3 runs 13 residues. The germline CDR1 and CDR2 sequences are SGHRS and YFSETQ. The sorted-subset replicate PCRs were given about 210 ng DNA, which is 25,000 to 35,000 T cell genomes. Using immunoSEQ multiplex PCR, the repertoire was profiled, and TCRdb retains in-frame clones only, with some absent. The sample has 2 million to 3 million clones; more than 85% are singletons. V gene TRBV5-1 combines with J gene TRBJ2-1, with D unclear. The origin of this receptor is a man aged 18 to 29 in good health. Some clones in this sample may be carry-over from other donors' samples. Input material: naive CD4+ T cells from PBMCs. The subset: CD45RA+ positively selected. CDR3 bases: TGCGCCACCTCGATGAGCTCCTACAATGAGCAGTTCTTC. This codes for CATSMSSYNEQFF.